Listed here are 26 T cell receptor beta chains from one sample, sequenced in a study of blood T cell repertoires in COVID-19. TCRdb's table, derived via immunoSEQ multiplex PCR, lists solely in-frame clones and lacks some. The table records 150,000 to 180,000 clones, roughly nine tenths of them present only once. Sequenced: peripheral blood. The receptors here all came from a woman in her thirties or forties with acute or convalescent COVID-19.

Only one count was recorded for this clone. The V and J genes are TRBV3-1 (or the pseudogene TRBV3-2) and TRBJ2-1, with TRBD2 matching over 15 bases. Trimming at V came to 5 bases and at J to 9 bases, leaving 8 bases not matched to a gene. CDR3 size: 16 residues. The V gene's germline CDR1 is LGHDT and CDR2 YNNKEL (reference sequence). CDR3 amino acids: CASSSPGLAGGIEQFF. Written as DNA, the CDR3 is TGTGCCAGCAGCTCACCTGGACTAGCGGGAGGGATTGAGCAGTTCTTC.

The rearrangement links TRBV6-6 to TRBJ2-5; weak D call: TRBD2 (6 bases). Germline V CDR1 and CDR2: MNHNY, SVGAGI (reference sequence). This CDR3 region has 13 residues. Trimming stripped 7 bases from V and 3 bases from J, with 12 bases between. This chain's CDR3 is CASNTGGEETQYF. For the CDR3, the DNA is TGTGCCAGCAACACCGGAGGGGAAGAGACCCAGTACTTC.

The V call is TRBV5-6, the J call TRBJ1-6; 7 bases agree with TRBD1. V shed 6 bases and J 7 bases; nucleotides not matched to a gene: 7. There are 14 residues in the CDR3. CDR1 and CDR2 from the germline V gene are SGHDT and YYEEEE. In DNA, the CDR3 is TGTGCCAGCAAGCGACAGGGTGGGAATTCACCCCTCCACTTT. Translation gives CASKRQGGNSPLHF.

The V gene is TRBV7-6, the J gene TRBJ2-7, with D hard to call. CDR3 length: 16 residues. V was pared by 1 base and J by 5 bases, with 18 bases between. The germline V gene has CDR1 SGHVS and CDR2 FNYEAQ. The CDR3 bases are TGTGCCAGCAGCTTAGAGAACTTCCTAGACTTTCACGAGCAGTACTTC. It yields the protein CASSLENFLDFHEQYF.

This rearrangement joins TRBV5-1 to TRBJ2-7; 7 bases agree with TRBD2. Trimming at V came to 5 bases and at J to 3 bases, leaving 11 bases not matched to a gene. Germline V CDR1 and CDR2: SGHRS, YFSETQ. The CDR3 runs 15 residues. Written as DNA, the CDR3 is TGCGCCAGCAGTTTTGAACTAGCGAATAGCTACGAGCAGTACTTC. It encodes CASSFELANSYEQYF. Full variable domain (remainder filled in from reference TRBV5-1 and TRBJ2-7): KAGVTQTPRYLIKTRGQQVTLSCSPISGHRSVSWYQQTPGQGLQFLFEYFSETQRNKGNFPGRFSGRQFSNSRSEMNVSTLELGDSALYLCASSFELANSYEQYFGPGTRLTVT.

This clone was seen just once. This chain uses TRBV29-1 with TRBJ1-1; TRBD1 matches 7 bases. V was pared by 7 bases and J by 2 bases, with 10 bases of the junction left unmatched. CDR1 and CDR2 from the germline V gene are SQVTM and ANQGSEA. This CDR3 comprises 14 residues. The CDR3 is CSADRDGGNTEAFF. The CDR3, as DNA: TGCAGCGCTGACAGGGACGGGGGAAACACTGAAGCTTTCTTT. The full variable domain, in which reference TRBV29-1 and TRBJ1-1 provide the parts outside the CDR3, is SAVISQKPSRDICQRGTSLTIQCQVDSQVTMMFWYRQQPGQSLTLIATANQGSEATYESGFVIDKFPISRPNLTFSTLTVSNMSPEDSSIYLCSADRDGGNTEAFFGQGTRLTVV.

The chain recombines TRBV3-1 (or the pseudogene TRBV3-2) with TRBJ2-3; 15 bases fit TRBD2. The CDR3 extends over 17 amino acids. V lost 5 bases to trimming and J lost 5 bases; unmatched junction nucleotides: 8. Germline V gives CDR1 LGHDT, CDR2 YNNKEL (reference sequence). CDR3 amino acids: CASSSWTSGGAKDTQYF. The CDR3 bases are TGTGCCAGCAGCTCTTGGACTAGCGGGGGGGCAAAAGATACGCAGTATTTT.

This chain joins TRBV9 and TRBJ1-5; the D gene is possibly TRBD1 (5 bases). Per the germline V gene, CDR1 is SGDLS and CDR2 is YYNGEE. Trimming removed 3 bases from V and 0 bases from J, with 7 bases in between. This CDR3 has 14 amino acids. The CDR3 nucleotides are TGTGCCAGCAGCGGCCAGGGTAGCAATCAGCCCCAGCATTTT. Translating it yields CASSGQGSNQPQHF. The full variable domain, completed using reference TRBV9 and TRBJ1-5, is DSGVTQTPKHLITATGQRVTLRCSPRSGDLSVYWYQQSLDQGLQFLIQYYNGEERAKGNILERFSAQQFPDLHSELNLSSLELGDSALYFCASSGQGSNQPQHFGDGTRLSIL.

The rearrangement links TRBV9 to TRBJ1-6; 10 bases are a match to TRBD1. The CDR3 spans 16 residues. CDR1 is SGDLS and CDR2 is YYNGEE in the germline V gene. V was pared by 0 bases and J by 7 bases, with 4 bases of the junction left unmatched. The CDR3 reads CASSVATGGQNSPLHF. CDR3 in DNA: TGTGCCAGCAGCGTAGCGACAGGGGGCCAGAATTCACCCCTCCACTTT. Full variable domain (remainder filled in from reference TRBV9 and TRBJ1-6): DSGVTQTPKHLITATGQRVTLRCSPRSGDLSVYWYQQSLDQGLQFLIQYYNGEERAKGNILERFSAQQFPDLHSELNLSSLELGDSALYFCASSVATGGQNSPLHFGNGTRLTVT.

This clone showed up just a few times. This chain joins TRBV19 and TRBJ2-7; 7 nucleotides agree with TRBD1. V shed 6 bases, J shed 3 bases, and the junction held 11 bases outside the gene matches. Looked up from germline, CDR1 is LNHDA and CDR2 is SQIVND (reference sequence). The CDR3 runs to 15 residues. The CDR3: CASRNTGATLYEQYF. CDR3 sequence (DNA): TGTGCCAGTAGAAATACAGGGGCCACACTCTACGAGCAGTACTTC.

This rearrangement joins TRBV6-6 to TRBJ2-1; no clear D gene. CDR3 size: 13 residues. In germline, CDR1 is MNHNY, CDR2 SVGAGI (reference sequence). Trimming left V 2 bases short and J 4 bases short, with 6 bases between. The CDR3 spells CASSYETYNEQFF. CDR3 DNA: TGTGCCAGCAGTTACGAAACTTACAATGAGCAGTTCTTC.

The table lists this clone with a count of one. The rearrangement joins TRBV7-3 to TRBJ1-1; 7 nucleotides line up with TRBD1. Trimming removed 5 bases from V and 5 bases from J; junction bases left unmatched: 5. CDR3 length: 13 amino acids. Germline V gene data show CDR1 as SGHTA and CDR2 as FQGTGA. CDR3 DNA sequence: TGTGCCAGCAGCGCAACAGGGGATACTGAAGCTTTCTTT. Protein product: CASSATGDTEAFF. Full variable domain (outside the CDR3, taken from reference TRBV7-3 and TRBJ1-1): GAGVSQTPSNKVTEKGKYVELRCDPISGHTALYWYRQSLGQGPEFLIYFQGTGAADDSGLPNDRFFAVRPEGSVSTLKIQRTERGDSAVYLCASSATGDTEAFFGQGTRLTVV.

This clone occurred a few times. The chain is built from TRBV6-1 and TRBJ1-2, with TRBD1 matching over 10 bases. This CDR3 region has 16 residues. Germline CDR1 reads MNHNS; CDR2 reads SASEGT. Trimming removed 1 base from V and 4 bases from J; junction bases left unmatched: 6. CDR3 DNA sequence: TGTGCCAGCAGTGAAGTTGGGACAGGGGCGATCTATGGCTACACCTTC. This gives the protein CASSEVGTGAIYGYTF.

This chain joins TRBV10-3 and TRBJ1-1; D not resolved. Trimming took off 4 bases at V and 2 bases at J, with 8 bases between the two ends. The V gene's germline CDR1 is ENHRY and CDR2 SYGVKD. This CDR3 has 13 amino acids. In DNA form, the CDR3 reads TGTGCCATCAGTGGAGGGCAAAACACTGAAGCTTTCTTT. This encodes CAISGGQNTEAFF.

This rearrangement joins TRBV19 to TRBJ1-2; D is possibly TRBD1 (5 bases). Germline CDR1 LNHDA, CDR2 SQIVND (reference sequence). The CDR3 runs 13 residues. Trimming shortened V by 5 bases and J by 4 bases, and 11 bases separated the two germline ends. In nucleotides, the CDR3 is TGTGCCAGTAGTGCCAGGGAGGGCTATGGCTACACCTTC. It codes for CASSAREGYGYTF.

The chain is built from TRBV7-2 and TRBJ2-7; 8 bases agree with TRBD1. Germline CDR1 SGHTA, CDR2 FQGNSA. CDR3 length equals 15 residues. V trimming: 4 bases; J trimming: 2 bases; junction bases outside the gene matches: 7. The CDR3 sequence: CASSSPDRGPYEQYF. The DNA for the CDR3 is TGTGCCAGCAGCTCGCCTGACAGGGGACCCTACGAGCAGTACTTC. The full variable domain, completed using reference TRBV7-2 and TRBJ2-7, is GAGVSQSPSNKVTEKGKDVELRCDPISGHTALYWYRQSLGQGLEFLIYFQGNSAPDKSGLPSDRFSAERTGGSVSTLTIQRTQQEDSAVYLCASSSPDRGPYEQYFGPGTRLTVT.

The chain joins TRBV3-1 (or the pseudogene TRBV3-2) to TRBJ2-1; D unclear. Trimming left V 0 bases short and J 9 bases short, with 9 bases between. The CDR3 covers 13 residues. The V gene's germline CDR1 is LGHDT and CDR2 YNNKEL (reference sequence). The CDR3 nucleotides are TGTGCCAGCAGCCAAGACGGTAGCTCTGAGCAGTTCTTC. This encodes CASSQDGSSEQFF.

The chain uses TRBV7-2 and TRBJ2-5; possibly TRBD2 for D (5 bases). The CDR3 covers 15 residues. Looked up from germline, CDR1 is SGHTA and CDR2 is FQGNSA. Trimming stripped 3 bases from V and 2 bases from J, with 13 bases between. The CDR3 DNA is TGTGCCAGCAGCTTTCCTGGGAGCGCACAAGAGACCCAGTACTTC. Translation gives CASSFPGSAQETQYF.

The J gene is TRBJ2-1, the V gene TRBV28; no reliable D call. V lost 5 bases, J lost 8 bases, and 16 bases lay in between. In germline, CDR1 is MDHEN, CDR2 SYDVKM. There are 14 residues in the CDR3. The CDR3: CASSAPEALDEQFF. The CDR3 DNA sequence: TGTGCCAGCAGTGCTCCAGAGGCGCTCGATGAGCAGTTCTTC.

This clone occurred once. This rearrangement joins TRBV19 to TRBJ2-1, with a tentative D call TRBD2 (5 bases). The V and J ends lost 3 bases and 3 bases respectively, with 12 bases between them. This CDR3 has 15 amino acids. Germline V gene sequence: CDR1 LNHDA, CDR2 SQIVND (reference sequence). CDR3 DNA sequence: TGTGCCAGTAGTATTGGGCGGGTTGGCTACAATGAGCAGTTCTTC. Translated, it gives CASSIGRVGYNEQFF.

This clone has at least ten counts. This chain joins TRBV6-1 and TRBJ2-1, with 8 bases aligning to TRBD2. The CDR3 is 15 amino acids. Trimming removed 2 bases from V and 0 bases from J; junction bases left unmatched: 0. Germline V gene sequence: CDR1 MNHNS, CDR2 SASEGT. The CDR3 here is CASSELAGSYNEQFF. The DNA for the CDR3 is TGTGCCAGCAGTGAACTAGCGGGCTCCTACAATGAGCAGTTCTTC.

J is TRBJ1-2 and V is TRBV29-1; tentatively, D is TRBD1 (6 bases). Germline lookup yields CDR1 SQVTM and CDR2 ANQGSEA. V lost 7 bases and J lost 2, with 11 bases in between. The CDR3 is 12 residues long. CDR3 sequence (DNA): TGCAGCGCCGGGGACAAGAACTATGGCTACACCTTC. This encodes CSAGDKNYGYTF.

This clone appeared a few times. The chain has TRBV28 and TRBJ1-6, with a tentative D call TRBD1 (6 bases). From germline, CDR1 is MDHEN and CDR2 SYDVKM. The length of the CDR3 is 18 residues. V lost 3 bases, J lost 2 bases, and 17 bases lay in between. CDR3 region: CASSFNRVVSPYNSPLHF. The CDR3 DNA reads as TGTGCCAGCAGTTTTAACAGGGTGGTAAGCCCCTATAATTCACCCCTCCACTTT.

The chain is built from TRBV11-2 and TRBJ2-1; 7 bases map to TRBD1. V lost 8 bases to trimming and J lost 7 bases; unmatched junction nucleotides: 11. Germline assignment: CDR1 SGHAT and CDR2 FQNNGV. This CDR3 is 14 amino acids long. CDR3 loop: CASSGMTGSNEQFF. In nucleotides, the CDR3 is TGTGCCAGCTCGGGGATGACAGGGTCAAATGAGCAGTTCTTC.

The chain carries TRBV5-1 and TRBJ1-2; 7 bases map to TRBD1. The CDR3 consists of 14 residues. Germline V gene sequence: CDR1 SGHRS, CDR2 YFSETQ. V trimming: 2 bases; J trimming: 6 bases; junction bases outside the gene matches: 7. CDR3 sequence (DNA): TGCGCCAGCAGCTTCGCCCGGACAGGCGATGGCTACACCTTC. Its protein is CASSFARTGDGYTF.

The CDR3, as DNA: TGCGCCAGCAGCCAGAACTCCTACGAGCAGTACTTC. Its protein is CASSQNSYEQYF. The chain combines TRBV5-1 with TRBJ2-7, with D uncertain. The ends were cut back, 4 bases at V and 0 bases at J, with 5 bases in the middle. The germline V gene encodes CDR1 SGHRS and CDR2 YFSETQ. This CDR3 is built from 12 residues.